This T cell receptor beta chain was obtained from a study of blood T cell repertoires in COVID-19. Across the whole study: From the United States, Italy and Spain came samples of acute and convalescent COVID-19. Sources were T cells, B-cell-depleted T cells, or PBMCs; the material itself was cDNA or gDNA.

Enrolled during active infection, Seattle patients were then followed longitudinally. Original analysis: Reference gene primers were amplified, and this amplification served to estimate nucleated cell counts. Measured with immunoSEQ multiplex PCR; TCRdb has only the in-frame clones, and not every one. Clone size and the V and J calls come from that table; the DNA yielded D and trimming. This sample has over 50,000 clones, with approximately 72% found just once. With 4 bases clipped from V and 2 bases from J, the junction kept 6 bases outside the gene matches. CDR1 is SGHKS and CDR2 is YYEKEE in the germline V gene (reference sequence). The CDR3 length is 16 residues.

This TCR derives from a woman aged 65 to 85 with COVID-19, enrolled during active disease. The chain links TRBV5-5 to TRBJ2-6; 7 nucleotides line up with TRBD1. Source material: peripheral blood. The CDR3 DNA follows: TGTGCCAGCAGCCGGGACAGTGGCGCTGGGGCCAACGTCCTGACTTTC. Its translation is CASSRDSGAGANVLTF.